Below, 23 T cell receptor beta chains from the same sample are listed, as sequenced in a study of blood T cell repertoires in COVID-19. Generated by immunoSEQ multiplex PCR, the TCRdb table keeps only in-frame clones and is missing some. The sample includes a few hundred thousand clones, roughly 87% of them seen just once. The sequenced sample was peripheral blood. These receptors were taken from a woman between 50 and 59 years old who had recovered from COVID-19.

The V gene is TRBV6-2 or TRBV6-3, the J gene TRBJ2-1; possibly TRBD2 for D (7 bases). V was trimmed by 2 bases and J by 8 bases, leaving 13 bases between them. Germline V gene data show CDR1 as MNHEY and CDR2 as SVGEGT. This CDR3 is built from 14 residues. The CDR3 coding sequence is TGTGCCAGCAGTTACGAGGGGGGGAAGGATGAGCAGTTCTTC. It translates to CASSYEGGKDEQFF.

A single count supports this clone. The rearrangement uses TRBV28 and TRBJ1-1, with D tentatively TRBD1 (5 bases). V was shortened by 5 bases and J by 5 bases, with 18 bases between the two germline ends. Germline V gene lookup returns CDR1 MDHEN and CDR2 SYDVKM. This CDR3 has 15 amino acids. The CDR3 spells CASSPKRGYATEAFF. Written as DNA, the CDR3 is TGTGCCAGCAGTCCTAAGCGGGGGTACGCTACTGAAGCTTTCTTT. Filled out from reference TRBV28 and TRBJ1-1, the complete variable domain reads DVKVTQSSRYLVKRTGEKVFLECVQDMDHENMFWYRQDPGLGLRLIYFSYDVKMKEKGDIPEGYSVSREKKERFSLILESASTNQTSMYLCASSPKRGYATEAFFGQGTRLTVV.

The chain couples TRBV27 to TRBJ2-7, with D possibly matching TRBD2 (7 bases). Per germline, CDR1 MNHEY and CDR2 SMNVEV (reference sequence). CDR3 length: 14 amino acids. The ends were cut back, 4 bases at V and 5 bases at J, with 15 bases in the middle. CDR3 sequence reads: CASSWGGAGDEQYF. In DNA form, the CDR3 reads TGTGCCAGCAGTTGGGGGGGGGCAGGGGACGAGCAGTACTTC.

V gene TRBV3-1 (or the pseudogene TRBV3-2) combines with J gene TRBJ1-4; the match to TRBD1 covers 9 bases. Germline values: CDR1 LGHDT, CDR2 YNNKEL (reference sequence). Germline trimming cut 1 base from V and 10 bases from J; bases unmatched to any gene: 4. This CDR3 spans 14 amino acids. This CDR3 is CASSQGTGEGKLFF. The DNA for the CDR3 is TGTGCCAGCAGCCAAGGGACAGGGGAGGGAAAACTGTTTTTT.

This clone showed up just once. The chain is built from TRBV7-9 and TRBJ1-2, with unresolved D. V lost 5 bases to trimming and J lost 4 bases, with 17 bases between them. The germline V gene encodes CDR1 SEHNR and CDR2 FQNEAQ (reference sequence). This CDR3 comprises 15 residues. The CDR3 DNA sequence: TGTGCCAGCAGCCCCGCTTACGGAGCTAGCTATGGCTACACCTTC. Amino acids: CASSPAYGASYGYTF.

The gene calls are TRBV6-2 or TRBV6-3 and TRBJ1-2, with D hard to call. The germline V and J ends were trimmed by 1 base and 6 bases, with 15 bases remaining between them. Looked up from germline, CDR1 is MNHEY and CDR2 is SVGEGT. The CDR3 spans 15 residues. CDR3 sequence: CASSYYIEGINGYTF. The CDR3, as DNA: TGTGCCAGCAGTTACTATATAGAGGGAATCAATGGCTACACCTTC.

This clone was counted many times. The chain couples TRBV27 to TRBJ1-1, with unresolved D. The CDR3 length is 13 residues. Germline CDR1 is MNHEY and CDR2 is SMNVEV (reference sequence). Trimming shortened V by 2 bases and J by 10 bases, and 14 bases separated the two germline ends. The DNA of the CDR3 is TGTGCCAGCAGTTTAATGGTCGGGTTCAGAGCTTTCTTT. It yields the protein CASSLMVGFRAFF.

The chain is built from TRBV13 and TRBJ1-1; unclear D gene. The CDR3 is 13 amino acids. Germline CDR1 and CDR2: PRHDT and FYEKMQ (reference sequence). V lost 2 bases and J 4 bases, leaving 8 bases between the germline ends. The CDR3 is CASSLYLGTEAFF. CDR3 nucleotide sequence: TGTGCCAGCAGCTTATATCTCGGCACTGAAGCTTTCTTT.

J is TRBJ1-4 and V is TRBV7-2, with TRBD1 identical over 11 bases. V shed 4 bases and J 14 bases; nucleotides not matched to a gene: 9. Per the germline V gene, CDR1 is SGHTA and CDR2 is FQGNSA. The CDR3 runs to 14 residues. The CDR3 nucleotides read TGTGCCAGCAGCTCCCGGGACAGGGGGTCGAAGCTGTTTTTT. Translation: CASSSRDRGSKLFF.

V and J are TRBV6-6 and TRBJ1-4; no reliable D call. Germline CDR1 is MNHNY and CDR2 is SVGAGI (reference sequence). V gave up 6 bases and J gave up 4 bases, with 6 bases separating them. The CDR3 is made up of 12 amino acids. This CDR3 reads CASRYSNEKLFF. The DNA for the CDR3 is TGTGCCAGCAGATATAGTAATGAAAAACTGTTTTTT.

The rearrangement links TRBV18 to TRBJ1-5; 7 bases line up with TRBD1. V was clipped by 3 bases and J by 7 bases; unmatched bases: 9. The CDR3 sequence is 15 residues long. Germline CDR1 and CDR2: KGHSH and LQKENI. The CDR3 nucleotides read TGTGCCAGCTCACCGCTACAGGGGCTACAACAGCCCCAGCATTTT. It yields the protein CASSPLQGLQQPQHF.

The chain has TRBV18 and TRBJ1-4; D gene unclear. V shed 3 bases and J shed 5 bases, with 10 bases lying between them. This CDR3 has 14 residues. Germline CDR1 reads KGHSH; CDR2 reads LQKENI. The CDR3 here is CASSPQWRNEKLFF. For the CDR3, the DNA is TGTGCCAGCTCACCCCAATGGAGGAATGAAAAACTGTTTTTT.

V is TRBV6-5 and J is TRBJ1-1; TRBD1 matches at 8 bases. The CDR3 consists of 15 residues. The trim removed 5 bases at V and 7 bases at J, leaving 12 bases unmatched. Per germline, CDR1 MNHEY and CDR2 SVGAGI. The CDR3 reads CASSIRTGGGNEAFF. CDR3 sequence (DNA): TGTGCCAGCAGTATACGAACAGGGGGTGGAAATGAAGCTTTCTTT.

The rearrangement links TRBV6-6 to TRBJ1-2, with 8 bases aligning to TRBD1. CDR1 MNHNY and CDR2 SVGAGI come from the germline V gene (reference sequence). This CDR3 comprises 13 residues. Germline trimming cut 6 bases from V and 6 bases from J; bases unmatched to any gene: 6. CDR3 loop: CASSMTGVDGYTF. CDR3 DNA: TGTGCCAGCAGCATGACAGGGGTTGATGGCTACACCTTC.

The J gene is TRBJ2-1, the V gene TRBV29-1, with D perhaps TRBD2 (6 bases). Germline CDR1 is SQVTM and CDR2 is ANQGSEA. CDR3 length equals 12 residues. V gave up 4 bases and J gave up 9 bases, with 13 bases separating them. DNA for the CDR3: TGCAGCGTTGGGTCCATGGGGGGTGAGCAGTTCTTC. The encoded protein is CSVGSMGGEQFF.

V usage is TRBV6-6 and J usage is TRBJ2-7; D is unresolved. Germline CDR1 is MNHNY and CDR2 is SVGAGI (reference sequence). Trimming shortened V by 2 bases and J by 3 bases, and 11 bases separated the two germline ends. The CDR3 is 14 amino acids. The CDR3 protein is CASSYSTARYEQYF. Here the CDR3 DNA reads TGTGCCAGCAGTTACAGCACAGCACGCTACGAGCAGTACTTC.

The CDR3 loop reads CSGGGRPSSYNEQFF. The CDR3 nucleotides read TGCAGCGGGGGGGGCAGACCGAGCTCCTACAATGAGCAGTTCTTC. The chain links TRBV29-1 to TRBJ2-1; D is possibly TRBD2 (7 bases). The CDR3 length is 15 residues. Germline CDR1 is SQVTM and CDR2 is ANQGSEA. The V and J ends lost 7 bases and 0 bases respectively, with 16 bases between them.

J is TRBJ2-5 and V is TRBV3-1 (or the pseudogene TRBV3-2), with D unresolved. Germline CDR1 is LGHDT and CDR2 is YNNKEL (reference sequence). Trimming pared 0 bases from V and 1 base from J, leaving 9 bases between. CDR3 length: 15 residues. CDR3 sequence: CASSQDSVRQETQYF. Here the CDR3 DNA reads TGTGCCAGCAGCCAAGATTCGGTTCGCCAAGAGACCCAGTACTTC.

The chain links TRBV29-1 to TRBJ1-5; the match to TRBD1 covers 7 bases. Germline CDR1 reads SQVTM; CDR2 reads ANQGSEA. The CDR3 covers 15 residues. With V trimmed by 7 bases and J by 3 bases, 12 bases remained unmatched. CDR3 bases: TGCAGCGCCCCGGGACAGCCCGACTTCAATCAGCCCCAGCATTTT. Translating it yields CSAPGQPDFNQPQHF.

The chain uses TRBV10-3 and TRBJ1-6; D is uncertain. The CDR3 loop spans 14 amino acids. Trimming removed 6 bases at V and 0 bases at J, with 6 bases between. Germline V gives CDR1 ENHRY, CDR2 SYGVKD. The CDR3 loop is CAIRNSSYNSPLHF. Written as DNA, the CDR3 is TGTGCCATCAGAAACAGCTCCTATAATTCACCCCTCCACTTT.

This sequence joins TRBV16 and TRBJ2-5; D is unresolved. This CDR3 contains 14 residues. The V end lost 0 bases, the J end lost 1 base, and 6 bases lay between the germline ends. Germline assignment: CDR1 KGHSY and CDR2 FQNENV. CDR3 protein: CASSQSYSQETQYF. The CDR3 nucleotides read TGTGCCAGCAGCCAATCGTACAGCCAAGAGACCCAGTACTTC.

The genes are TRBV28 and TRBJ1-2; 8 nucleotides line up with TRBD1. The length of the CDR3 is 13 residues. J gave up 5 bases and V 5 bases, and 4 bases lay outside the gene matches. Looked up from germline, CDR1 is MDHEN and CDR2 is SYDVKM. CDR3 protein: CASSRGQGYGYTF. The CDR3 DNA is TGTGCCAGCAGTCGCGGACAGGGTTATGGCTACACCTTC.

This clone appeared once. V is TRBV4-1 and J is TRBJ1-6; D is possibly TRBD1 (5 bases). Germline assignment: CDR1 MGHRA and CDR2 YSYEKL. V lost 6 bases, J lost 6 bases, and 15 bases lay in between. The CDR3 has 15 amino acids. As DNA, the CDR3 is TGCGCCAGCAGAGGGAGGGGTCCAAGTAATTCACCCCTCCACTTT. It is translated as CASRGRGPSNSPLHF.